This T cell receptor (beta chain) was documented in a study of a mutant IDH1 vaccine in newly diagnosed glioma. Study in general: Treated patients had a mean age of 40.4 years and a sex split that was roughly 60% male and 37.5% female. Most had both radiotherapy and temozolomide beforehand; others had only one. Study-wide points: Shifts in the top peripheral T cell clonotypes seemed unrelated to pseudoprogression.

Here immunoSEQ multiplex PCR was the method, and the copy in TCRdb shows in-frame clones only, minus some. The data show about 98,000 clones, with 80% to 90% seen just once and less than 0.65% held by the top ten. The time point is: baseline, week 1 (first vaccination visit). This sample's treatment: pre-vaccination baseline after standard-of-care therapy. Germline assignment: CDR1 GTSNPN and CDR2 SVGIG (reference sequence). With 7 bases removed from V and 2 bases from J, the gap between germline ends came to 13 bases. The length of the CDR3 is 13 residues. As regards this clone: The target antigen is unknown.

The receptor was derived from a woman aged 45-59 years with glioma. The V and J genes are TRBV30 and TRBJ2-3, with D maybe TRBD2 (6 bases). This material consisted of PBMCs, taken from a glioma patient treated with radiotherapy, temozolomide or both. In DNA, the CDR3 is TGTGCCTCGCAGGCGGACTACACAGATACGCAGTATTTT. Translation gives CASQADYTDTQYF.